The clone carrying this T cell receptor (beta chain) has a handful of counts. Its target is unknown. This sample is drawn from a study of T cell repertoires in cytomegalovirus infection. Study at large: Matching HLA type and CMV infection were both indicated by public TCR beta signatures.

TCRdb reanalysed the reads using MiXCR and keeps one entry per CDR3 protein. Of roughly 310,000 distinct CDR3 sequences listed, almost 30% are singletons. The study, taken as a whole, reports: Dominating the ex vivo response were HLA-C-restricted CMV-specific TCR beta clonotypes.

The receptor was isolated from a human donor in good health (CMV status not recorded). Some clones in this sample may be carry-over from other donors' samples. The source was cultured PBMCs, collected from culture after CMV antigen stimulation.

Written as DNA, the CDR3 is TGCGCCAGCAGGCCGACAGGGTTTAATCAGCCCCAGCATTTT. Its translation: CASRPTGFNQPQHF. The chain has TRBV4-1 and TRBJ1-5; 7 bases are shared with TRBD1. Germline-derived CDR1 and CDR2 are MGHRA and YSYEKL. Trimming at V came to 6 bases and at J to 4 bases, leaving 6 bases not matched to a gene. CDR3 length equals 14 residues.